Listed below are T cell receptor beta chains from one sample, sequenced in a study of blood T cell repertoires in COVID-19. Clones were sequenced by immunoSEQ multiplex PCR, and TCRdb holds only the in-frame ones, with some missing. The sample yields more than 65,000 clones, roughly 80% seen once. Input material: peripheral blood. These receptors were obtained from a woman between 65 and 79 years old with acute or convalescent COVID-19. The CDR3 runs from the conserved cysteine through the conserved F or W.

v_call	cdr3_aa
TRBV7-9	CASSDRQGTYEQYF
TRBV15	CATSRGGLAVSSYNEQFF
TRBV21-1	CASTTTPDQPQHF
TRBV7-3	CASSFPAGGGNTGELFF
TRBV7-8	CASSSRTGWDSNQPQHF
TRBV24-1	CATSDSPGQGVNTEAFF
TRBV3-1/TRBV3-2	CASSQGADTQYF
TRBV5-1	CASAPLAGVDTQYF
TRBV5-1	CASSLETGVTDTQYF
TRBV5-1	CASSVRQGADTEAFF
TRBV29-1	CSVDIAEANTGELFF
TRBV2	CASSAGGASSSPLHF
TRBV15	CATSRERLAETKNIQYF
TRBV6-5	CASSNPTGNSYEQYF
TRBV7-9	CASSLGSSYNSPLHF
TRBV5-6	CASSRQGWDTDTQYF
TRBV7-2	CASSSGLTGYNEQFF
TRBV5-1	CASSLSGDSYNEQFF
TRBV29-1	CSARQGIRETQYF
TRBV5-4	CASSADTRTSYNEQFF
TRBV5-6	CASSYTGTHPSGNTIYF
TRBV30	CAWKDRVGNQPQHF
TRBV5-4	CASSATGTGVGNTIYF
TRBV3-1/TRBV3-2	CASSQVEGIGELFF
TRBV14	CASSQQQGADGYTF
TRBV19	CASSPSGTGADQPQHF
TRBV24-1	CATSDLPWHGDTIYF
TRBV10-1	CASKGAKCAGTNNSPLHF
TRBV5-1	CASSPISGTLTDTQYF
TRBV19	CASSGFGQGLNYGYTF
TRBV20-1	CSANDGRLAGVLDTQYF
TRBV5-8	CASSFASSYSYEQYF
TRBV12-5	CASGSGGESQPQHF
TRBV3-1/TRBV3-2	CASSPTGGGNQPQHF
TRBV7-9	CASSLVVLGQETQYF
TRBV7-3	CASSPDRGGEAFF
TRBV3-1/TRBV3-2	CASSPVGAGTPADTQYF
TRBV11-2	CASSLGDGELFF
TRBV29-1	CSVARSRSYEQYF
TRBV7-8	CASSLRMSRDTEAFF
TRBV6-5	CASKGWTDNQPQHF
TRBV19	CASSPMMSSYNEQFF
TRBV6-1	CASSPGLRNTEAFF
TRBV4-1	CASSHGQGLAAIDEQFF
TRBV30	CAWSRGQENNEQFF
TRBV5-1	CASMTSGSSYNEQFF
TRBV6-1	CASSEALQSGQINYGYTF
TRBV29-1	CSVYGPGTGTSGYTF
TRBV5-4	CASSPFPRGQFNEQFF
TRBV19	CASSIGQGNTGELFF